These 16 T cell receptor beta chains came from one sample sequenced in a study of CD8 T cells in ankylosing spondylitis. TCRdb reprocessed the 5' RACE reads via MiXCR and lists one record per CDR3 protein. The repertoire holds under 150,000 distinct CDR3 sequences, with 7.5% to 9.5% as singletons. The sample was synovial fluid, either unsorted or a sorted T cell fraction (not recorded which). Receptors originate from a male donor with ankylosing spondylitis.

This chain uses TRBV7-2 with TRBJ1-2, with no clear D. Trimming removed 3 bases from V and 1 base from J, with 3 bases in between. The CDR3 has 12 residues. The V gene's germline CDR1 is SGHTA and CDR2 FQGNSA. CDR3 in DNA: TGTGCCAGCAGCTTCGATAACTATGGCTACACCTTC. It specifies CASSFDNYGYTF.

J is TRBJ1-2 and V is TRBV29-1; 11 positions agree with TRBD1. The CDR3 contains 14 residues. Germline trimming cut 5 bases from V and 3 bases from J; bases unmatched to any gene: 5. The V gene's germline CDR1 is SQVTM and CDR2 ANQGSEA. CDR3 sequence: CSVSMDRGHYGYTF. In DNA form, the CDR3 reads TGCAGCGTTTCAATGGACAGGGGGCACTATGGCTACACCTTC.

This clonotype was recorded many times. The chain has TRBV20-1 and TRBJ2-5, with unresolved D. V was pared by 0 bases and J by 2 bases, with 10 bases between. This CDR3 has 14 amino acids. The germline CDR1 and CDR2 sequences are DFQATT and SNEGSKA (reference sequence). The DNA for the CDR3 is TGCAGTGCTAGAGATAGGAACGCTCAAGAGACCCAGTACTTC. It is translated as CSARDRNAQETQYF.

In this sample, this clonotype turned up many times. V and J are TRBV3-1 and TRBJ1-2; 12 bases are a match to TRBD1. CDR1 is LGHDT and CDR2 is YNNKEL in the germline V gene (reference sequence). The CDR3 contains 15 residues. V lost 4 bases, J lost 4 bases, and 4 bases stayed unmatched. CDR3 loop: CASSRDRGRSYGYTF. In DNA form, the CDR3 reads TGTGCCAGCAGCCGGGACAGGGGGCGCTCCTATGGCTACACCTTC.

This clonotype appeared many times. The chain uses TRBV20-1 and TRBJ2-7, with 8 bases aligning to TRBD2. The V gene's germline CDR1 is DFQATT and CDR2 SNEGSKA (reference sequence). The trim removed 2 bases at V and 4 bases at J, leaving 4 bases unmatched. The CDR3 totals 13 residues. DNA for the CDR3: TGCAGTGCTAGAACTAGCGGTGGGTACGAGCAGTACTTC. It encodes CSARTSGGYEQYF.

There are many counts of this clonotype. The chain employs TRBV4-3 and TRBJ2-7; TRBD1 is a possible D gene (5 bases). Between the trimmed V and J ends, which lost 0 bases and 3 bases, there was a span of 9 bases. The CDR3 extends over 14 amino acids. Looked up from germline, CDR1 is LGHNA and CDR2 is YSLEER. CDR3 loop: CASSQERQGYEQYF. The DNA of the CDR3 is TGCGCCAGCAGCCAAGAACGGCAGGGCTACGAGCAGTACTTC.

This chain joins TRBV4-2 and TRBJ2-7, with D perhaps matching TRBD2 (6 bases). The germline CDR1 and CDR2 sequences are LGHNA and YNFKEQ. The CDR3 sequence is 15 residues long. V dropped 0 bases and J dropped 3 bases, with 12 bases sitting between them. CDR3 nucleotides: TGTGCCAGCAGCCAAGATCGGCTAGCGAACTACGAGCAGTACTTC. It specifies CASSQDRLANYEQYF.

This clonotype was observed many times. This chain links TRBV20-1 with TRBJ1-1, with TRBD1 matching 7 bases. The length of the CDR3 is 13 residues. Germline-derived CDR1 and CDR2 are DFQATT and SNEGSKA (reference sequence). V was pared by 5 bases and J by 7 bases, with 10 bases of the junction left unmatched. CDR3 sequence reads: CSAGKQGDDEAFF. In DNA form, the CDR3 reads TGCAGTGCTGGGAAGCAGGGGGACGATGAAGCTTTCTTT.

A remark on this clonotype: A junction end diverges from the germline sequence, so it may reflect a read error. V is TRBV4-1 and J is TRBJ2-4; 9 bases fit TRBD1. Germline assignment: CDR1 MGHRA and CDR2 YSYEKL. This CDR3 region has 15 residues. CDR3 in amino acids: CSSSQRDRERNIQYF. Here the CDR3 DNA reads TGCTCCAGCAGCCAACGGGACAGGGAAAGAAACATACAGTACTTC.

In this sample, this clonotype turned up many times. The chain employs TRBV9 and TRBJ2-3; tentatively, D is TRBD1 or TRBD2 (5 bases each). Trimming left V 0 bases short and J 5 bases short, with 13 bases between. Germline V CDR1 and CDR2: SGDLS, YYNGEE. The CDR3 has 15 amino acids. The CDR3 DNA follows: TGTGCCAGCAGCGTAGATCTAGCTAGGGGAGATACGCAGTATTTT. Translation gives CASSVDLARGDTQYF.

This clonotype was seen many times. J is TRBJ1-2 and V is TRBV28; no clear D gene. The CDR3 contains 13 residues. Looked up from germline, CDR1 is MDHEN and CDR2 is SYDVKM. Between the trimmed V and J ends, which lost 2 bases and 3 bases, there was a span of 7 bases. This CDR3 reads CASSLNTDYGYTF. CDR3 coding DNA: TGTGCCAGCAGTTTAAACACAGACTATGGCTACACCTTC.

The V and J genes are TRBV27 and TRBJ2-5, with TRBD1 matching 8 bases. The germline gives CDR1 MNHEY, CDR2 SMNVEV (reference sequence). Trimming took 6 bases from V and 7 from J; bases not matched to a gene: 13. CDR3 length: 15 amino acids. The CDR3 nucleotides read TGTGCCAGCAGCCGAGTGACAGGGGCCCACGGGACCCAGTACTTC. Its translation is CASSRVTGAHGTQYF.

This clonotype was detected ten times or more. The chain uses TRBV28 and TRBJ1-2, with D hard to call. Germline CDR1 and CDR2: MDHEN and SYDVKM. The CDR3 loop spans 13 amino acids. The V end lost 2 bases, the J end lost 6 bases, and 10 bases lay between the germline ends. CDR3 loop: CASSLASGNGYTF. CDR3 nucleotide sequence: TGTGCCAGCAGTTTAGCCTCGGGAAATGGCTACACCTTC.

The chain recombines TRBV12-3 or TRBV12-4 with TRBJ1-1; the D is unclear. This CDR3 comprises 15 residues. Trimming stripped 6 bases from V and 1 base from J, with 15 bases between. CDR3 nucleotides: TGTGCCAGCAGCCGAGCCGGAGAAGGGAACACTGAAGCTTTCTTT. Translation: CASSRAGEGNTEAFF.

Many counts were recorded for this clonotype. J is TRBJ2-5 and V is TRBV28; maybe TRBD1 (5 bases). Germline-derived CDR1 and CDR2 are MDHEN and SYDVKM. The CDR3 is made up of 17 amino acids. V was pared by 5 bases and J by 3 bases, with 22 bases between. CDR3 protein: CASSPWLDKSAKETQYF. The CDR3 DNA sequence: TGTGCCAGCAGTCCATGGCTGGACAAGAGTGCCAAAGAGACCCAGTACTTC. Supplemented by reference TRBV28 and TRBJ2-5, the full variable domain reads DVKVTQSSRYLVKRTGEKVFLECVQDMDHENMFWYRQDPGLGLRLIYFSYDVKMKEKGDIPEGYSVSREKKERFSLILESASTNQTSMYLCASSPWLDKSAKETQYFGPGTRLLVL.

In its sample, this clonotype was seen a few times. This chain links TRBV6-1 with TRBJ1-5, with D perhaps TRBD1 (5 bases). The CDR3 covers 13 residues. Between the trimmed V and J ends, which lost 6 bases and 6 bases, there was a span of 12 bases. The germline V gene encodes CDR1 MNHNS and CDR2 SASEGT. CDR3 in amino acids: CASRPGDGQPQHF. DNA for the CDR3: TGTGCCAGCAGGCCTGGGGACGGTCAGCCCCAGCATTTT.